A selection of T cell receptor beta chains follows, all from one sample in a study of PD-1 blockade in classical Hodgkin lymphoma. Produced via immunoSEQ multiplex PCR; TCRdb's table is partial and in-frame only. The profile shows approximately 110,000 clones, approximately 90% of them singletons. This specimen consisted of peripheral blood mononuclear cells (PBMCs), obtained before the fourth cycle of nivolumab. These receptors were collected from a human donor with classical Hodgkin lymphoma. The conserved cysteine and the conserved F or W are not part of the CDR3 here.

J | V | CDR3
TRBJ2-7 | TRBV4-1 | ASSQESSRQYEQY
TRBJ1-1 | TRBV25-1 | ASSEWAGQSEAF
TRBJ2-7 | TRBV5-1 | ASSGSSYEQY
TRBJ1-1 | TRBV29-1 | SVEVKEGPEAF
TRBJ1-2 | TRBV13 | ASRHRGAGQGSLGYGYT
TRBJ1-2 | TRBV4-1 | ASSPNRDGFYGYT
TRBJ2-7 | TRBV7-6 | ASSLNPTSGNYEQY
TRBJ2-2 | TRBV2 | ASSEASGSGELF
TRBJ1-5 | TRBV19 | ASIPEATNNQPQH
TRBJ2-5 | TRBV27 | ASSPFPVRETQY
TRBJ1-3 | TRBV6-6 | ASSYSHDPGTIY
TRBJ2-7 | TRBV11-2 | ASSLSMGGSYEQY
TRBJ2-7 | TRBV6-6 | ASTRGQSYEQY
TRBJ1-1 | TRBV19 | ASSDRGNTEAF
TRBJ2-7 | TRBV5-1 | ASSLNPSRPYEQY
TRBJ2-2 | TRBV5-4 | ASSSVVGNTGELF
TRBJ2-7 | TRBV7-2 | ASSPPDRPSYEQY
TRBJ2-7 | TRBV4-3 | ASSQEGAGVYEQY
TRBJ2-1 | TRBV4-1 | ASSQDHGTGRVNEQF
TRBJ1-1 | TRBV29-1 | SSTRGANTEAF
TRBJ1-1 | TRBV11-2 | ASSLDADLRAF
TRBJ1-2 | TRBV25-1 | ASSGFWGYT
TRBJ2-1 | TRBV21-1 | ASSTERKNSGISYNEQF
TRBJ2-7 | TRBV2 | ASKEWEGFYEQY
TRBJ1-5 | TRBV19 | ASRQPVEAQPQH
TRBJ2-5 | TRBV14 | ASSPRTIDTNFRETQY
TRBJ2-1 | TRBV30 | ATIDLGGRLPYNEQF